This T cell receptor (beta chain) was obtained from a study of somatic mutations in cytotoxic T cells in rheumatoid arthritis. Across the study: After diagnosis, patient blood (over 29 ml EDTA) was drawn right away, before any treatment was given.

Notes on the study in general: An increase in CD8+ clonality with age was seen in rheumatoid arthritis patients but not in healthy controls. In rheumatoid arthritis patients, the slight underrepresentation of TRBV07 was not adjusted for multiple comparisons.

The repertoire was sequenced with immunoSEQ multiplex PCR; TCRdb's copy has only in-frame clones and lacks some. This sample yields 6,800 or so clones, of which about 75% are seen a single time; 15% to 17% belongs to the top ten. With regard to this clone: Its matching antigen is unknown.

The CDR3 loop spans 11 amino acids. CDR1 and CDR2 (germline): SQVTM, ANQGSEA. V lost 3 bases and J lost 7, with 9 bases in between. The TCR sequence derives from an adult with rheumatoid arthritis. The chain combines TRBV29-1 with TRBJ1-2; D is undetermined. Input material: CD8+ T cells sorted from blood. The CDR3 nucleotides are TGCAGCGTTGATATCGGTGGTGGCTACACCTTC. Translated, it gives CSVDIGGGYTF.